This TCR beta chain stems from a study of blood T cells in healthy people across ages. Roughly 10 milliliters was the volume of peripheral blood drawn from each donor. A second PCR of about 7 to 12 cycles used a sample-barcoded 5' primer and a J-beta primer mix. A minimum of 2.5 million CDR3-containing paired-end reads was obtained for each sample. TCRdb reprocessed the 5' RACE reads with MiXCR, giving one entry per CDR3 protein. Of over 950,000 distinct CDR3 sequences detected, roughly two fifths appear once; the ten largest clones hold about an eighth. Trimming at V came to 5 bases and at J to 3 bases, leaving 9 bases not matched to a gene. The CDR3 is 15 amino acids. In its sample, this clonotype was seen many times. The antigen is undetermined. General observations from the study: The percentage of naive T cells correlated strongly with TCR beta diversity. The study found more naive CD4+ cells and higher diversity in long-lived than aged donors.

This clonotype was obtained from a man younger than 35 in good health. The sample comprised blood. The chain has TRBV12-3 or TRBV12-4 and TRBJ2-5; 7 bases are shared with TRBD1. CDR3 nucleotides: TGTGCCAGCAGTACTAGACAGGGTGCAGAAGAGACCCAGTACTTC. It codes for CASSTRQGAEETQYF.